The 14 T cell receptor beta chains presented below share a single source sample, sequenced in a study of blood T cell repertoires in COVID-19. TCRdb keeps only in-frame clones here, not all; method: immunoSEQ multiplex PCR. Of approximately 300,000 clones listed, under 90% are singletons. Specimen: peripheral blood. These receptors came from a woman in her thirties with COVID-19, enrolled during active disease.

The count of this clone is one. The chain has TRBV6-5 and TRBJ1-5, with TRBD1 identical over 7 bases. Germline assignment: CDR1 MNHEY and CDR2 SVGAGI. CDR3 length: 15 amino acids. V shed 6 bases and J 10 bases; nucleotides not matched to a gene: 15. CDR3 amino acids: CASRPGQESFRPQHF. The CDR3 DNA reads TGTGCCAGCAGACCAGGACAGGAGTCTTTTCGACCCCAGCATTTT.

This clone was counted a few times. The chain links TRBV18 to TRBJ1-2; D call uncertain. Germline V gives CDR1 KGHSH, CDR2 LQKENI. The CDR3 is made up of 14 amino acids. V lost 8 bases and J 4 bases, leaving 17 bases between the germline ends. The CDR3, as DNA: TGTGCCAGCACCCCCTCGGAGGGCCTCTATGGCTACACCTTC. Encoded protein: CASTPSEGLYGYTF.

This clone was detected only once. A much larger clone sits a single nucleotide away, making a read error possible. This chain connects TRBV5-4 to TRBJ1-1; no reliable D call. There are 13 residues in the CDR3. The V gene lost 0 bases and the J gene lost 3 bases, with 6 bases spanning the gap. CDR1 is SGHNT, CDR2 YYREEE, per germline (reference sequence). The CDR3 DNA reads TGTGCCAGCAGCTTGGTCCCAGACACTGAAGCTTTCTTT. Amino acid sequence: CASSLVPDTEAFF. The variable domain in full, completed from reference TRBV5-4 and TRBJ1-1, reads ETGVTQSPTHLIKTRGQQVTLRCSSQSGHNTVSWYQQALGQGPQFIFQYYREEENGRGNFPPRFSGLQFPNYSSELNVNALELDDSALYLCASSLVPDTEAFFGQGTRLTVV.

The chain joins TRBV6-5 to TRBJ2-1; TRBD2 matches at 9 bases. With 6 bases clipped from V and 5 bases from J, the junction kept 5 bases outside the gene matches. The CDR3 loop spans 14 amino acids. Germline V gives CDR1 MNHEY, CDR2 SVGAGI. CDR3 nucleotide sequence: TGTGCCAGCAGGCGGGGGGGCCTAAACAATGAGCAGTTCTTC. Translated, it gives CASRRGGLNNEQFF.

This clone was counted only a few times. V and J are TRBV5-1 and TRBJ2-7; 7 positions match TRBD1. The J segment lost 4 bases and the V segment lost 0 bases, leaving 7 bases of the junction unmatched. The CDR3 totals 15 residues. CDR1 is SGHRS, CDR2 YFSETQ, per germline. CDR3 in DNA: TGCGCCAGCAGCTTGGACCCCGACAGGGCTTACGAGCAGTACTTC. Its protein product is CASSLDPDRAYEQYF.

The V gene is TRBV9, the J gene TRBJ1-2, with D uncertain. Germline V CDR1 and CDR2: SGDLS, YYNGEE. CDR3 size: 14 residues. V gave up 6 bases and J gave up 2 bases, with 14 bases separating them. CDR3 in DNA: TGTGCCAGCAACCGGGGTACACTCAACTATGGCTACACCTTC. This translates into CASNRGTLNYGYTF.

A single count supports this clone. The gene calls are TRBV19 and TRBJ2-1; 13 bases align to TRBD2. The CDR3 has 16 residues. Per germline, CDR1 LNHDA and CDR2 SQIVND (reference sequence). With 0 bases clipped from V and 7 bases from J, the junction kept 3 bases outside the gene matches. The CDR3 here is CASSIDLLAGGNEQFF. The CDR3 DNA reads TGTGCCAGTAGTATAGATCTACTAGCGGGGGGGAATGAGCAGTTCTTC.

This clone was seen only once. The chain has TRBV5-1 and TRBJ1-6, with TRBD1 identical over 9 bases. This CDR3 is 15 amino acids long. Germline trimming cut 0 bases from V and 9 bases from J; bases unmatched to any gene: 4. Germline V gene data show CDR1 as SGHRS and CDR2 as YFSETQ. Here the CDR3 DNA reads TGCGCCAGCAGCTTGGTTTCGGACAGGGGTTCACCCCTCCACTTT. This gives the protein CASSLVSDRGSPLHF.

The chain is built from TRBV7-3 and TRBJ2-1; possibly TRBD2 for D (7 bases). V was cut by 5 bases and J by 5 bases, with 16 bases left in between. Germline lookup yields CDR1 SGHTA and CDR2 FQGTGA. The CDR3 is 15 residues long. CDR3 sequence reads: CASSTRGGGDNEQFF. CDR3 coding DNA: TGTGCCAGCAGCACAAGGGGCGGGGGCGACAATGAGCAGTTCTTC. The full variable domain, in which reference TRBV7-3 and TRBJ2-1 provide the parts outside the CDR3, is GAGVSQTPSNKVTEKGKYVELRCDPISGHTALYWYRQSLGQGPEFLIYFQGTGAADDSGLPNDRFFAVRPEGSVSTLKIQRTERGDSAVYLCASSTRGGGDNEQFFGPGTRLTVL.

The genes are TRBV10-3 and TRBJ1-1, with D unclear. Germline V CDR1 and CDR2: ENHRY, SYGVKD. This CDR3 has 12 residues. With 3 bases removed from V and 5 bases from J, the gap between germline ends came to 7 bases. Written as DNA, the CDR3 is TGTGCCATCAGTGACCGGGGTACTGAAGCTTTCTTT. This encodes CAISDRGTEAFF.

CDR3 sequence (DNA): TGTGCCAGTCTCTGGAGCCAGGGCACTGAAGCTTTCTTT. This sequence encodes CASLWSQGTEAFF. V gene TRBV2 combines with J gene TRBJ1-1; D perhaps matches TRBD1 (5 bases). The V end was cut by 9 bases, the J end by 4 bases, with 15 bases between. The CDR3 loop spans 13 amino acids. Germline loops: CDR1 SNHLY, CDR2 FYNNEI. Complete variable domain (other parts from reference TRBV2 and TRBJ1-1): EPEVTQTPSHQVTQMGQEVILRCVPISNHLYFYWYRQILGQKVEFLVSFYNNEISEKSEIFDDQFSVERPDGSNFTLKIRSTKLEDSAMYFCASLWSQGTEAFFGQGTRLTVV.

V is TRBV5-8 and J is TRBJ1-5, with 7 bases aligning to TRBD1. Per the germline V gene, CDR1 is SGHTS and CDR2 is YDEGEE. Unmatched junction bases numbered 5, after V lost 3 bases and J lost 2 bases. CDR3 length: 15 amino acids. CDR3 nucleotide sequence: TGTGCCAGCAGCTGGCGACAGGGCGGCAATCAGCCCCAGCATTTT. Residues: CASSWRQGGNQPQHF. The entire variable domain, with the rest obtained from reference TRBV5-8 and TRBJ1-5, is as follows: EAGVTQSPTHLIKTRGQQATLRCSPISGHTSVYWYQQALGLGLQFLLWYDEGEERNRGNFPPRFSGRQFPNYSSELNVNALELEDSALYLCASSWRQGGNQPQHFGDGTRLSIL.

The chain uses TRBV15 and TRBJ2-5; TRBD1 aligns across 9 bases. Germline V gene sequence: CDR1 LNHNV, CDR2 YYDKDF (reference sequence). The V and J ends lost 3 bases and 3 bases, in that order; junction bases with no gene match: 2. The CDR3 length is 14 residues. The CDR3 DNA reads TGTGCCACCAGCAGGGACAGGGGTAAAGAGACCCAGTACTTC. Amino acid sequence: CATSRDRGKETQYF.

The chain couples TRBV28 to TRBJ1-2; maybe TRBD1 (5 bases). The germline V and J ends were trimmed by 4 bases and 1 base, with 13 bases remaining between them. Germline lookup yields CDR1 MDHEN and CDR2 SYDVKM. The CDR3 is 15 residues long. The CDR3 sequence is CASSYGTDLNYGYTF. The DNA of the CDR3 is TGTGCCAGCAGTTACGGGACTGACCTTAACTATGGCTACACCTTC.